This is a list of T cell receptor beta chains from one sample in a study of post-analysis software for immune sequencing data. MiXCR, applied by TCRdb to the PCR reads, yields one record per CDR3 protein. There are 550,000 to 700,000 distinct CDR3 sequences in the sample; 40% to 50% occur only once, and under 2% lies in the top ten. Sequenced material: blood. The receptors shown here come from a girl aged 5-17 years with multiple sclerosis. Each CDR3 is given with its conserved first and last residue. Fields, in order: CDR3 protein, CDR3 DNA, J gene, clone size, D gene, V gene. D genes are given only for firm matches. Part of the rows lack a size; the others show once, few, many or a class for expanded clones.

cdr3_aa: CASSLFGAGRLFF
cdr3_nt: TGTGCCAGCAGCTTATTCGGGGCAGGGCGCCTGTTTTTT
j_call: TRBJ1-4
clone_size: NA
d_call: NA
v_call: TRBV7-9

cdr3_aa: CASSFSVSYNEQFF
cdr3_nt: TGTGCCAGCAGTTTTTCGGTCTCCTACAATGAGCAGTTCTTC
j_call: TRBJ2-1
clone_size: many
d_call: NA
v_call: TRBV12-3/TRBV12-4

cdr3_aa: CAISRTAGNEQFF
cdr3_nt: TGTGCCATCAGTAGGACGGCCGGTAATGAGCAGTTCTTC
j_call: TRBJ2-1
clone_size: NA
d_call: NA
v_call: TRBV10-3

cdr3_aa: CASSLDYEQYF
cdr3_nt: TGTGCCAGCAGCTTAGACTACGAGCAGTACTTC
j_call: TRBJ2-7
clone_size: many
d_call: NA
v_call: TRBV7-2

cdr3_aa: CASSLGPTAQYEQYF
cdr3_nt: TGTGCCAGCAGCTTAGGCCCAACCGCCCAGTACGAGCAGTACTTC
j_call: TRBJ2-7
clone_size: NA
d_call: NA
v_call: TRBV7-3

cdr3_aa: CASSHRLAGTDTQYF
cdr3_nt: TGCGCCAGCAGCCACAGACTAGCGGGCACAGATACGCAGTATTTT
j_call: TRBJ2-3
clone_size: NA
d_call: TRBD2
v_call: TRBV4-1

cdr3_aa: CASSLATRWPQHF
cdr3_nt: TGTGCCAGCAGTTTAGCGACGCGGTGGCCCCAGCATTTT
j_call: TRBJ1-5
clone_size: NA
d_call: NA
v_call: TRBV12-3/TRBV12-4

cdr3_aa: CASSLTDGPYEQYF
cdr3_nt: TGCGCCAGCAGCTTGACGGACGGACCCTACGAGCAGTACTTC
j_call: TRBJ2-7
clone_size: NA
d_call: NA
v_call: TRBV5-1

cdr3_aa: CASSYSILGDLTQYF
cdr3_nt: TGTGCCAGCAGTTACTCGATTCTCGGGGATTTGACCCAGTACTTC
j_call: TRBJ2-5
clone_size: NA
d_call: NA
v_call: TRBV6-6

cdr3_aa: CAISDGDGYNQPQHF
cdr3_nt: TGTGCCATCAGTGACGGGGACGGATACAATCAGCCCCAGCATTTT
j_call: TRBJ1-5
clone_size: few
d_call: NA
v_call: TRBV10-3

cdr3_aa: CSARGIVNTEAFF
cdr3_nt: TGCAGTGCTAGAGGTATTGTGAACACTGAAGCTTTCTTT
j_call: TRBJ1-1
clone_size: NA
d_call: NA
v_call: TRBV20-1

cdr3_aa: CASSLAGQGYTEAFF
cdr3_nt: TGTGCCAGCAGCTTAGCGGGACAGGGGTACACTGAAGCTTTCTTT
j_call: TRBJ1-1
clone_size: few
d_call: TRBD1
v_call: TRBV7-8

cdr3_aa: CASSQLTGNTEAFF
cdr3_nt: TGCGCCAGCAGCCAGCTGACAGGGAACACTGAAGCTTTCTTT
j_call: TRBJ1-1
clone_size: NA
d_call: NA
v_call: TRBV4-1

cdr3_aa: CASSTGAWEQYF
cdr3_nt: TGTGCCAGCAGTACGGGGGCGTGGGAGCAGTACTTC
j_call: TRBJ2-7
clone_size: NA
d_call: NA
v_call: TRBV12-3/TRBV12-4

cdr3_aa: CAITGGTGLHEQYF
cdr3_nt: TGTGCCATCACCGGGGGGACAGGGCTGCACGAGCAGTACTTC
j_call: TRBJ2-7
clone_size: once
d_call: TRBD1
v_call: TRBV10-3

cdr3_aa: CASSVTEGPNTEAFF
cdr3_nt: TGCGCCAGCAGCGTTACCGAGGGTCCGAACACTGAAGCTTTCTTT
j_call: TRBJ1-1
clone_size: NA
d_call: NA
v_call: TRBV5-1

cdr3_aa: CASSSRADNTEAFF
cdr3_nt: TGTGCCAGCAGCTCTCGGGCAGATAACACTGAAGCTTTCTTT
j_call: TRBJ1-1
clone_size: NA
d_call: NA
v_call: TRBV7-9